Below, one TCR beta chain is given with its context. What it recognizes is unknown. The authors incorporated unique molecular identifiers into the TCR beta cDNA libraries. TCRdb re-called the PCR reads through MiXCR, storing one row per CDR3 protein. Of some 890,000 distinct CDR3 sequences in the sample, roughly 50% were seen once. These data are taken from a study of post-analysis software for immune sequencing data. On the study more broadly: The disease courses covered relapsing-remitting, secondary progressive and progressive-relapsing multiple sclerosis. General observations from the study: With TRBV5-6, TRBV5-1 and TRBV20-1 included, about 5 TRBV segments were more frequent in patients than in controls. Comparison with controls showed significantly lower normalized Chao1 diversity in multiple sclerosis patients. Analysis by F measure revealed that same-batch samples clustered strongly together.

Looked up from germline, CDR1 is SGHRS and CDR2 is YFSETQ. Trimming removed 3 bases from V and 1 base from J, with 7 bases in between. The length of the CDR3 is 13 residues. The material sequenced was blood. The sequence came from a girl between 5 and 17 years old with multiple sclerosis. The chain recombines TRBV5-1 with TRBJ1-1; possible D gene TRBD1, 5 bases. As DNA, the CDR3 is TGCGCCAGCAGCTGGAGGGGGAACACTGAAGCTTTCTTT. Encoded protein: CASSWRGNTEAFF.